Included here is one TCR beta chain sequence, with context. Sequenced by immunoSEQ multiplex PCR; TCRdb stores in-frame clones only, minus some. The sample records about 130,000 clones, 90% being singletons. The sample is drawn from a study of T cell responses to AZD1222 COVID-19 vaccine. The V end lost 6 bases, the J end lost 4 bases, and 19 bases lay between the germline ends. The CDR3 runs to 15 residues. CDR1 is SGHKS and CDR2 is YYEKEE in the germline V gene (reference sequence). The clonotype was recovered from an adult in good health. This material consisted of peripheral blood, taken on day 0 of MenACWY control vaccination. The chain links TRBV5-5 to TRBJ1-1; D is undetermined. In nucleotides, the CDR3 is TGTGCCAGCACCGAAGCAGGTGTTGTGAGCACTGAAGCTTTCTTT. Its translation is CASTEAGVVSTEAFF.